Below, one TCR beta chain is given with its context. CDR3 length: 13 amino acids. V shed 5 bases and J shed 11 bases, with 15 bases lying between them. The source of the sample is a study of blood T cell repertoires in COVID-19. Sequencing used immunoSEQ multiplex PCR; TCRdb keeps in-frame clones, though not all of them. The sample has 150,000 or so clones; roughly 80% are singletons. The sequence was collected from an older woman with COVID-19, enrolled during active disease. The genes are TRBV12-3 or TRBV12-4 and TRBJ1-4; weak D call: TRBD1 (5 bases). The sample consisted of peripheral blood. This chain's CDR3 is CASSTTGSDKLFF. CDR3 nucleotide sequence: TGTGCCAGCAGTACCACAGGATCCGACAAACTGTTTTTT.